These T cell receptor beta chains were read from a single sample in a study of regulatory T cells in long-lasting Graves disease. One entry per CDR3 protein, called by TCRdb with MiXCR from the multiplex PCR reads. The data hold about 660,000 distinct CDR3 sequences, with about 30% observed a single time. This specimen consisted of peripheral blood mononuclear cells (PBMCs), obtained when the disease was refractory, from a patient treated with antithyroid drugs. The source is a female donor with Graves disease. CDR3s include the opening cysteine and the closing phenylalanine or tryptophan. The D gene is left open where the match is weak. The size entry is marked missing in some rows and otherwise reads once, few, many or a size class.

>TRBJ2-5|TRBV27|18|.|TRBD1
CASSSITDRGSVAETQYF
TGTGCCAGCAGTTCGATAACGGACAGGGGAAGTGTAGCGGAGACCCAGTACTTC
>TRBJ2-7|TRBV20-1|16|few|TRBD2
CSASTRREGNSYEQYF
TGCAGTGCTAGCACAAGGCGGGAGGGAAACTCCTACGAGCAGTACTTC
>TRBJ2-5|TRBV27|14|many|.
CASSLGTPRETQYF
TGTGCCAGCAGTCTCGGGACTCCCCGAGAGACCCAGTACTTC
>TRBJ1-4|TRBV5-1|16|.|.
CASSLDNPSTNEKLFF
TGCGCCAGCAGCTTAGATAACCCCTCAACTAATGAAAAACTGTTTTTT
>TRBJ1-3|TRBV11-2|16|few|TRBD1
CASSLKRQGVGNTIYF
TGTGCCAGCAGCTTGAAAAGACAGGGGGTTGGAAACACCATATATTTT
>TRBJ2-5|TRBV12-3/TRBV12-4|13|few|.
CASSGSEQETQYF
TGTGCCAGCAGCGGTAGCGAACAAGAGACCCAGTACTTC
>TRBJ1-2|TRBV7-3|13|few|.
CASSKNRAVGYTF
TGTGCCAGCAGCAAAAACAGGGCTGTGGGCTACACCTTC
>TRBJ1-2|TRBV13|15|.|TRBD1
CASSSSGQGYYGYTF
TGTGCCAGCAGCTCCTCGGGACAGGGATACTATGGCTACACCTTC
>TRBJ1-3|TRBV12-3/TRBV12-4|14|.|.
CVSSQSWAANTIYF
TGTGTCAGCAGTCAATCATGGGCGGCGAACACCATATATTTT
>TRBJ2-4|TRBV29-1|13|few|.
CSVWTVAKNIQYF
TGCAGCGTTTGGACAGTAGCCAAAAACATTCAGTACTTC
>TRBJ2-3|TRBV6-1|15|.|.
CASSLRETSTDTQYF
TGTGCCAGCAGTCTACGGGAGACTAGCACAGATACGCAGTATTTT
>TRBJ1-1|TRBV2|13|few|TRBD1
CATGTGGGTEAFF
TGTGCCACAGGGACAGGGGGCGGCACTGAAGCTTTCTTT
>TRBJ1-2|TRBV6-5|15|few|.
CASSYSEGTNYGYTF
TGTGCCAGCAGTTACTCCGAGGGAACTAACTATGGCTACACCTTC
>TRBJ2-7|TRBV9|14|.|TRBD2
CASSVREDPYEQYF
TGTGCCAGCAGCGTGCGGGAGGACCCCTACGAGCAGTACTTC
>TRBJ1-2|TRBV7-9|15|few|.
CASTLGRVVNYGYTF
TGTGCCAGCACTTTGGGGAGGGTAGTAAACTATGGCTACACCTTC
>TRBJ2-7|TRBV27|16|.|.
CASSFRPGTFMYEQYF
TGTGCCAGCAGTTTCCGTCCCGGGACTTTTATGTACGAGCAGTACTTC
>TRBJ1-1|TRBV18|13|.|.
CASSPGLVHEAFF
TGTGCCAGCTCACCGGGCTTGGTTCATGAAGCTTTCTTT
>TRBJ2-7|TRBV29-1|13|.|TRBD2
CSVRLAGGVEQYF
TGCAGCGTCAGACTAGCGGGAGGGGTCGAGCAGTACTTC
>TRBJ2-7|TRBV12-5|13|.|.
CSSGLWLAPEQYF
TGTTCTAGTGGTTTATGGCTAGCTCCCGAGCAGTACTTC
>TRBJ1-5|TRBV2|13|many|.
CASRAGENQPQHF
TGTGCCAGCAGGGCAGGGGAAAATCAGCCCCAGCATTTT
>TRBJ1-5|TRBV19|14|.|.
CASSEGESNQPQHF
TGTGCCAGTAGTGAGGGGGAAAGCAATCAGCCCCAGCATTTT
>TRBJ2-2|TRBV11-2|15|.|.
CASSLRLKFTGELFF
TGTGCCAGCAGCCTCCGACTCAAATTCACCGGGGAGCTGTTTTTT
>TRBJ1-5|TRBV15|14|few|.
CATSSRRPNQPQHF
TGTGCCACCAGCAGTCGCCGACCCAATCAGCCCCAGCATTTT
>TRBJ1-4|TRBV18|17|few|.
CASSPPLGRPMGEKLFF
TGTGCCAGCTCACCACCATTGGGCAGACCTATGGGAGAAAAACTGTTTTTT
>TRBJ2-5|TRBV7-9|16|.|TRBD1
CASSLGWDRGRETQYF
TGTGCCAGCAGCTTAGGATGGGACAGGGGGCGTGAGACCCAGTACTTC
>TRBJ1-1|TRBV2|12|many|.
CASSRTVYEAFF
TGTGCCAGCAGTCGGACAGTCTATGAAGCTTTCTTT
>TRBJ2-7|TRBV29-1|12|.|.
CSVVGPTYEQYF
TGCAGCGTTGTCGGACCGACCTACGAGCAGTACTTC
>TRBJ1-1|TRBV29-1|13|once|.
CSVERRLNTEAFF
TGCAGCGTTGAGCGCAGATTGAACACTGAAGCTTTCTTT